Below, 28 T cell receptor beta chains from the same sample are listed, as sequenced in a study of a mutant IDH1 vaccine in newly diagnosed glioma. No antigens are known for them. Some clones are missing from TCRdb's copy, which holds only in-frame ones; the method was immunoSEQ multiplex PCR. The sample holds approximately 60,000 clones, around 83% seen once. Time point noted: week 47, end of study. Each vaccine dose was 300 ug of mutant IDH1 20-mer peptide, with topical imiquimod. Sequencing was performed on PBMCs, taken from a glioma patient whose treatment included an IDH1 peptide vaccine. Source of these receptors: a man aged 30 to 39 with glioma.

The chain couples TRBV2 to TRBJ1-1; D uncertain. Trimming cost V 8 bases and J 8 bases, with 18 bases left between them. Germline V gene data show CDR1 as SNHLY and CDR2 as FYNNEI. The CDR3 is 13 residues long. The CDR3 here is CASLSPGQAEAFF. The CDR3 nucleotides read TGTGCCAGCCTGAGCCCCGGGCAGGCCGAAGCTTTCTTT. Using reference TRBV2 and TRBJ1-1 for the parts outside the CDR3, the full variable domain is EPEVTQTPSHQVTQMGQEVILRCVPISNHLYFYWYRQILGQKVEFLVSFYNNEISEKSEIFDDQFSVERPDGSNFTLKIRSTKLEDSAMYFCASLSPGQAEAFFGQGTRLTVV.

A few counts support this clone. V gene TRBV2 combines with J gene TRBJ1-1, with TRBD1 identical over 7 bases. The junction had 3 bases not matched to a gene; V was cut back by 7 bases and J by 1 base. Germline values: CDR1 SNHLY, CDR2 FYNNEI. This CDR3 is built from 13 residues. Written as DNA, the CDR3 is TGTGCCAGCAAGGGACAGAAGAACACTGAAGCTTTCTTT. This translates into CASKGQKNTEAFF. Drawing the rest from reference TRBV2 and TRBJ1-1, the complete variable domain is EPEVTQTPSHQVTQMGQEVILRCVPISNHLYFYWYRQILGQKVEFLVSFYNNEISEKSEIFDDQFSVERPDGSNFTLKIRSTKLEDSAMYFCASKGQKNTEAFFGQGTRLTVV.

The sample holds a few counts of this clone. V gene TRBV5-1 combines with J gene TRBJ1-1; perhaps TRBD1 as D (6 bases). Germline CDR1 reads SGHRS; CDR2 reads YFSETQ. Trimming pared 3 bases from V and 3 bases from J, leaving 12 bases between. CDR3 size: 14 residues. The CDR3 region is CASSWQGRDTEAFF. In DNA form, the CDR3 reads TGCGCCAGCAGCTGGCAGGGGAGGGACACTGAAGCTTTCTTT. The complete variable domain, with remaining parts taken from reference TRBV5-1 and TRBJ1-1, reads KAGVTQTPRYLIKTRGQQVTLSCSPISGHRSVSWYQQTPGQGLQFLFEYFSETQRNKGNFPGRFSGRQFSNSRSEMNVSTLELGDSALYLCASSWQGRDTEAFFGQGTRLTVV.

This clone was observed once. The chain combines TRBV21-1 with TRBJ2-7; TRBD1, the table's D call, lacks a check against the DNA. TRBV21-1 is a pseudogene. The CDR3 sequence is 15 residues long. The CDR3 region has the DNA TGTGCCAGCAGCAAAGGGGGACAGGGTCCCTACGAGCAGTACTTC. Residues: CASSKGGQGPYEQYF.

V and J are TRBV7-2 and TRBJ1-2, with D possibly being TRBD1 (6 bases). This CDR3 comprises 13 residues. Germline CDR1 is SGHTA and CDR2 is FQGNSA. The V gene lost 7 bases and the J gene lost 8 bases, with 17 bases spanning the gap. This chain's CDR3 is CASTQGGPGGYTF. In DNA, the CDR3 is TGTGCCAGCACTCAAGGGGGGCCTGGCGGCTACACCTTC.

J is TRBJ2-1 and V is TRBV11-2; D not resolved. The germline V gene encodes CDR1 SGHAT and CDR2 FQNNGV. V lost 1 base and J lost 5, with 12 bases in between. The CDR3 contains 15 residues. CDR3 DNA sequence: TGTGCCAGCAGCTTAGGTGGGCTTGGGAACAATGAGCAGTTCTTC. This gives the protein CASSLGGLGNNEQFF.

The chain recombines TRBV5-5 with TRBJ2-7; 9 bases agree with TRBD1. CDR1 SGHKS and CDR2 YYEKEE come from the germline V gene (reference sequence). With V trimmed by 9 bases and J by 1 base, 5 bases remained unmatched. The CDR3 is 13 residues long. CDR3 protein: CATGGQGSYEQYF. The CDR3 nucleotides read TGTGCCACCGGAGGACAGGGGTCCTACGAGCAGTACTTC.

This chain connects TRBV19 to TRBJ1-5; no definite D call. The CDR3 consists of 16 residues. Germline values: CDR1 LNHDA, CDR2 SQIVND (reference sequence). V dropped 2 bases and J dropped 4 bases, with 15 bases sitting between them. CDR3 protein: CASSIFGVRNNQPQHF. CDR3 nucleotides: TGTGCCAGTAGTATATTTGGCGTTAGAAATAATCAGCCCCAGCATTTT.

The V gene is TRBV6-6, the J gene TRBJ1-5; D unclear. Germline loops: CDR1 MNHNY, CDR2 SVGAGI (reference sequence). Trimming took off 6 bases at V and 0 bases at J, with 9 bases between the two ends. This CDR3 has 14 residues. The CDR3 reads CASRFQDSNQPQHF. DNA for the CDR3: TGTGCCAGCAGATTCCAGGATAGCAATCAGCCCCAGCATTTT.

The chain couples TRBV29-1 to TRBJ1-1; no clear D. V was cut by 7 bases and J by 2 bases, with 8 bases left in between. From germline, CDR1 is SQVTM and CDR2 ANQGSEA. The CDR3 is made up of 11 amino acids. As DNA, the CDR3 is TGCAGCGGGCAACTAAACACTGAAGCTTTCTTT. Its protein product is CSGQLNTEAFF.

V is TRBV21-1 and J is TRBJ2-3. TRBV21-1 is a pseudogene locus. The CDR3 covers 17 residues. The DNA for the CDR3 is TGTGCCAGCAGCACCCCCTTGGGGGTACTAGATGCAGATACGCAGTATTTT. Encoded protein: CASSTPLGVLDADTQYF.

V gene TRBV9 combines with J gene TRBJ2-5; tentative D call: TRBD2 (5 bases). Per the germline V gene, CDR1 is SGDLS and CDR2 is YYNGEE. V lost 4 bases, J lost 1 base, and 11 bases lay in between. The CDR3 covers 14 residues. The CDR3 DNA follows: TGTGCCAGCAGCCACGGAGGCTTCCAAGAGACCCAGTACTTC. Its translation is CASSHGGFQETQYF.

The genes are TRBV2 and TRBJ1-6; no reliable D call. The CDR3 covers 12 residues. Germline CDR1 reads SNHLY; CDR2 reads FYNNEI. Trimming stripped 11 bases from V and 9 bases from J, with 14 bases between. Here the CDR3 reads CAGLVGSSPLHF. The CDR3 DNA reads TGTGCCGGCTTGGTTGGTTCTTCACCCCTCCACTTT.

This chain joins TRBV27 and TRBJ1-6; tentative D call: TRBD1 (5 bases). Germline CDR1 reads MNHEY; CDR2 reads SMNVEV (reference sequence). V shed 3 bases and J shed 8 bases, with 11 bases lying between them. The CDR3 runs 14 residues. The CDR3 reads CASSFSRVYSPLHF. Written as DNA, the CDR3 is TGTGCCAGCAGTTTCTCCAGGGTATATTCACCCCTCCACTTT.

The V and J genes are TRBV19 and TRBJ1-5; D is unclear. CDR3 length: 13 amino acids. Germline CDR1 reads LNHDA; CDR2 reads SQIVND (reference sequence). Trimming cost V 2 bases and J 3 bases, with 5 bases left between them. The CDR3 protein is CASSIQYNQPQHF. The CDR3 DNA follows: TGTGCCAGTAGTATACAGTACAATCAGCCCCAGCATTTT. The full variable domain, with the rest looked up from reference TRBV19 and TRBJ1-5, is DGGITQSPKYLFRKEGQNVTLSCEQNLNHDAMYWYRQDPGQGLRLIYYSQIVNDFQKGDIAEGYSVSREKKESFPLTVTSAQKNPTAFYLCASSIQYNQPQHFGDGTRLSIL.

The chain joins TRBV10-3 to TRBJ1-3; D not certain. CDR1 is ENHRY, CDR2 SYGVKD, per germline. This CDR3 has 15 residues. Trimming stripped 8 bases from V and 0 bases from J, with 14 bases between. The CDR3 here is CAIGLKGISGNTIYF. CDR3 DNA sequence: TGTGCCATCGGCCTTAAGGGTATCTCTGGAAACACCATATATTTT.

The chain has TRBV7-9 and TRBJ2-2; 9 positions agree with TRBD1. Germline V lookup: CDR1 SEHNR, CDR2 FQNEAQ (reference sequence). With 4 bases clipped from V and 6 bases from J, the junction kept 18 bases outside the gene matches. CDR3 length: 19 amino acids. DNA for the CDR3: TGTGCCAGCAGCTCCGATACTACTGGACAGGGGACTATAGCCGGGGAGCTGTTTTTT. Translated, it gives CASSSDTTGQGTIAGELFF.

The chain carries TRBV7-2 and TRBJ1-2; no reliable D call. The V and J ends lost 3 bases and 2 bases respectively, with 13 bases between them. This CDR3 comprises 15 residues. Germline V lookup: CDR1 SGHTA, CDR2 FQGNSA. CDR3 DNA: TGTGCCAGCAGCTTCCTACAGACAAACAACTATGGCTACACCTTC. This translates into CASSFLQTNNYGYTF.

V and J are TRBV25-1 and TRBJ1-1, with 8 bases lining up with TRBD1. V dropped 5 bases and J dropped 7; count of bases not matched to a gene: 3. In germline, CDR1 is MGHDK, CDR2 SYGVNS. This CDR3 comprises 12 residues. The CDR3 DNA reads TGTGCCAGCAGTTACGGACAGGGTGAAGCTTTCTTT. Amino acids: CASSYGQGEAFF.

V and J are TRBV7-6 and TRBJ1-1; 9 bases line up with TRBD1. The V gene's germline CDR1 is SGHVS and CDR2 FNYEAQ. This CDR3 spans 15 amino acids. Trimming took 1 base from V and 4 from J; bases not matched to a gene: 4. The CDR3: CASSLGQGVGTEAFF. CDR3 nucleotides: TGTGCCAGCAGCTTAGGACAGGGGGTAGGCACTGAAGCTTTCTTT.

This chain uses TRBV7-9 with TRBJ1-5; D not resolved. This CDR3 comprises 13 residues. V was pared by 3 bases and J by 2 bases, with 5 bases between. Germline V gene data show CDR1 as SEHNR and CDR2 as FQNEAQ (reference sequence). This CDR3 reads CASSFDGNQPQHF. The CDR3 nucleotides are TGTGCCAGCAGCTTCGATGGCAATCAGCCCCAGCATTTT.

The chain is built from TRBV27 and TRBJ2-3, with D possibly being TRBD2 (6 bases). The length of the CDR3 is 19 residues. Between the trimmed V and J ends, which lost 5 bases and 5 bases, there was a span of 29 bases. Germline assignment: CDR1 MNHEY and CDR2 SMNVEV (reference sequence). CDR3: CASSPPSFRILGEEDTQYF. CDR3 bases: TGTGCCAGCAGTCCGCCCAGCTTTCGAATTTTGGGGGAGGAAGATACGCAGTATTTT.

This sequence joins TRBV29-1 and TRBJ2-7, with 7 bases identical to TRBD2. The CDR3 consists of 15 residues. CDR1 and CDR2 from the germline V gene are SQVTM and ANQGSEA. The trim removed 6 bases at V and 4 bases at J, leaving 15 bases unmatched. This CDR3 is CSVSREPAGKYEQYF. CDR3 DNA: TGCAGCGTCAGCCGGGAGCCAGCGGGAAAGTACGAGCAGTACTTC.

The chain carries TRBV2 and TRBJ2-6; tentatively, D is TRBD1 (5 bases). CDR3 length: 16 residues. The germline V gene has CDR1 SNHLY and CDR2 FYNNEI. Trimming shortened V by 5 bases and J by 0 bases, and 11 bases separated the two germline ends. This chain's CDR3 is CASSSRQYSGANVLTF. CDR3 nucleotide sequence: TGTGCCAGCAGTTCTCGACAGTACTCTGGGGCCAACGTCCTGACTTTC.

The rearrangement links TRBV11-3 to TRBJ1-2, with D tentatively TRBD1 (5 bases). This CDR3 has 14 amino acids. V lost 3 bases to trimming and J lost 4 bases, with 12 bases between them. Germline CDR1 reads SGHNT; CDR2 reads YENEEA. CDR3: CASSFPPGTYGYTF. CDR3 DNA: TGTGCCAGCAGCTTCCCCCCGGGGACCTATGGCTACACCTTC.

This rearrangement joins TRBV5-1 to TRBJ2-7; no reliable D call. CDR1 and CDR2 (germline): SGHRS, YFSETQ. V lost 0 bases and J lost 2, with 6 bases in between. This CDR3 is 13 amino acids long. In nucleotides, the CDR3 is TGCGCCAGCAGCTTGGGATACGCCTACGAGCAGTACTTC. Its translation is CASSLGYAYEQYF.

This sequence joins TRBV4-1 and TRBJ1-6, with a possible D match to TRBD1 (6 bases). In germline, CDR1 is MGHRA, CDR2 YSYEKL. The CDR3 runs 15 residues. V shed 0 bases and J shed 9 bases, with 12 bases lying between them. CDR3 protein: CASSQDGGAASPLHF. The CDR3, as DNA: TGCGCCAGCAGCCAAGATGGGGGGGCGGCTTCACCCCTCCACTTT.

CDR3 region: CASSPTGAEAFF. The CDR3 DNA follows: TGTGCCAGCAGCCCGACAGGCGCTGAAGCTTTCTTT. The chain uses TRBV5-6 and TRBJ1-1; D is perhaps TRBD1 (6 bases). Trimming pared 4 bases from V and 6 bases from J, leaving 10 bases between. The CDR3 spans 12 residues. The germline CDR1 and CDR2 sequences are SGHDT and YYEEEE.